The rows below give T cell receptor beta chains drawn from one sample of a study of OX40 agonist ivuxolimab in advanced cancers. Repertoires were generated with immunoSEQ multiplex PCR, while TCRdb's copy carries only in-frame clones and drops some. The sample includes about 61,000 clones, 70% to 90% of them seen just once. Material: CD4+ or CD8+ T cells sorted from blood, obtained in a trial of the OX40 agonist ivuxolimab. The receptors shown here come from an adult with an advanced solid tumor such as melanoma, head and neck, liver or kidney cancer. Both conserved end residues are part of each CDR3. The D gene is left open where the match is weak. Not all rows give a size; the values are once, few, many and, for expanded clones, a class.

TRBJ2-6 | - | - | TRBV6-1 | CASSGGNLGGANVLTF | TGTGCCAGCAGTGGAGGCAACCTGGGGGGGGCCAACGTCCTGACTTTC
TRBJ2-3 | - | - | TRBV15 | CATSREKGGGQDTQYF | TGTGCCACCAGCAGAGAGAAAGGGGGGGGGCAAGATACGCAGTATTTT
TRBJ1-2 | - | TRBD1 | TRBV2 | CASSESRTGLAGGYTF | TGTGCCAGCAGTGAATCCAGGACAGGGTTAGCGGGAGGCTACACCTTC
TRBJ2-5 | - | - | TRBV5-4 | CASSYVGAGGQETQYF | TGTGCCAGCAGCTACGTAGGGGCAGGGGGGCAAGAGACCCAGTACTTC
TRBJ1-2 | - | - | TRBV14 | CASSQGKWFYGYTF | TGTGCCAGCAGCCAAGGAAAGTGGTTCTATGGCTACACCTTC
TRBJ2-3 | - | TRBD2 | TRBV15 | CATSRRSSGGHRISTDTQYF | TGTGCCACCAGCAGGAGATCCAGCGGGGGGCACCGAATTAGCACAGATACGCAGTATTTT
TRBJ2-3 | - | TRBD2 | TRBV11-3 | CASSTRLAGADTQYF | TGTGCCAGCAGCACCCGACTAGCGGGTGCAGATACGCAGTATTTT
TRBJ2-7 | - | TRBD2 | TRBV18 | CASSKGLDEQYF | TGTGCCAGCTCAAAGGGACTAGACGAGCAGTACTTC
TRBJ1-2 | - | TRBD1 | TRBV28 | CASSPHDRQGHGYTF | TGTGCCAGCAGCCCACACGACAGACAGGGCCATGGCTACACCTTC
TRBJ2-7 | - | TRBD1 | TRBV4-3 | CASSQVTGGSYEQYF | TGCGCCAGCAGCCAAGTTACAGGGGGCTCCTACGAGCAGTACTTC
TRBJ2-7 | - | - | TRBV14 | CASSQDWRGRSYEQYF | TGTGCCAGCAGCCAAGATTGGCGGGGCAGATCCTACGAGCAGTACTTC
TRBJ1-6 | once | - | TRBV14 | CASSQEAYNSPLHF | TGTGCCAGCAGCCAAGAAGCCTATAATTCACCCCTCCACTTT
TRBJ1-4 | - | TRBD1 | TRBV18 | CASSPGQGREKLFF | TGTGCCAGCTCACCGGGACAGGGGAGAGAAAAACTGTTTTTT
TRBJ2-1 | - | - | TRBV11-1 | CASSLVMREQFF | TGTGCCAGCAGCTTAGTCATGAGGGAGCAGTTCTTC
TRBJ2-4 | - | - | TRBV9 | CASSVFGRRFGNIQYF | TGTGCCAGCAGCGTTTTCGGCAGGCGGTTCGGAAACATTCAGTACTTC